The clone carrying this T cell receptor beta chain was detected only a few times. Its specificity is not known. The sample comes from a study of PD-1 blockade in classical Hodgkin lymphoma. Study-wide findings and caveats: Individuals initiating nivolumab under 1 year after ASCT were excluded. While CD8+ TCR diversity did not rise significantly by C4D1, CD4+ TCR diversity did. Newly diagnosed patients were said to have less baseline TCR diversity than healthy donors did.

Libraries were prepared by immunoSEQ multiplex PCR; TCRdb keeps only in-frame clonotypes and omits some of them. The sample lists 100,000 or so clones, roughly 91% occurring once. Described time point: cycle 4 day 1 (C4D1), after around six weeks of nivolumab. Brentuximab vedotin exposure varied among the patients, all of whom had relapsed after autologous stem cell transplantation. V dropped 3 bases and J dropped 3; count of bases not matched to a gene: 4. This CDR3 contains 15 residues. CDR1 and CDR2 from the germline V gene are ENHRY and SYGVKD. This TCR was recovered from a human donor with classical Hodgkin lymphoma. J is TRBJ2-7 and V is TRBV10-3; 11 bases are a match to TRBD2. This material consisted of peripheral blood mononuclear cells (PBMCs), taken before the fourth cycle of nivolumab. CDR3 region: CAISDPGLADYEQYF. The CDR3 DNA reads as TGTGCCATCAGTGACCCGGGACTAGCGGACTACGAGCAGTACTTC.